The subject of this entry is one T cell receptor (beta chain). Its antigen is unidentified. The CDR3 sequence is 15 residues long. From germline, CDR1 is LNHDA and CDR2 SQIVND (reference sequence). Trimming shortened V by 3 bases and J by 4 bases, and 15 bases separated the two germline ends. Terminally differentiated effector memory CD45RA+ cells were excluded from the naive CD8 cells, which were CD45RO-negative and positively selected for CCR7. The repertoire was sequenced with immunoSEQ multiplex PCR; TCRdb's copy has only in-frame clones and lacks some. The sample contains over 800,000 clones, about 91% of which appear only once. This sample is part of a study of shared clonotypes between healthy human individuals. Whole-study findings and limits: Clonotype sharing among donors was thought likely to change with sequencing depth.

The clonotype was recovered from a man aged 25-45 years in good health. The chain carries TRBV19 and TRBJ1-2, with D unresolved. Source material: naive CD8+ T cells sorted from blood. CDR3 region: CASSMWVRDLYGYTF. CDR3 DNA: TGTGCCAGTAGTATGTGGGTTCGGGATCTCTATGGCTACACCTTC.